This TCR beta chain was documented in a study of cytomegalovirus exposure and HLA in healthy donors. Primers: 60 Vbeta forward and 13 Jbeta reverse. Measured with immunoSEQ multiplex PCR; TCRdb has only the in-frame clones, and not every one. Here the sample spans about 160,000 clones, around 83% being singletons. As for the donors, each was a healthy bone marrow donor. The TCR sequence derives from a girl aged 2 to 10 in good health and CMV-seropositive. Sequencing was performed on PBMCs.

Written as DNA, the CDR3 is TGTGCCACTTCCGCGGCGGGAGGGCCAGATACGCAGTATTTT. Translation: CATSAAGGPDTQYF. The rearrangement links TRBV27 to TRBJ2-3, with TRBD2 matching 9 bases. The V segment lost 10 bases and the J segment 4 bases; nucleotides outside the gene matches: 9. Germline CDR1 MNHEY, CDR2 SMNVEV (reference sequence). CDR3 length: 14 residues.